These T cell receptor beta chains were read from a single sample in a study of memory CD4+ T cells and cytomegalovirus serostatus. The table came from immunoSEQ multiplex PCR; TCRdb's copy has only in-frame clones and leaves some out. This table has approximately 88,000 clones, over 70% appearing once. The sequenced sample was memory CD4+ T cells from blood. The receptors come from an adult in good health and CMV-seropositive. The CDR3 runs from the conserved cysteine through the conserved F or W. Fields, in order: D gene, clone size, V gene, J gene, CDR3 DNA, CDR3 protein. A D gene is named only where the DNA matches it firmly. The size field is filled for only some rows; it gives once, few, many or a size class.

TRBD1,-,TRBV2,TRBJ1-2,TGTGCCAGCAGTGGTGACAGGGGTGGCTACACCTTC,CASSGDRGGYTF
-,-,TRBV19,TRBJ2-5,TGTGCCAGTAGTGTCGCGGCCGACACCGGGGAGACCCAGTACTTC,CASSVAADTGETQYF
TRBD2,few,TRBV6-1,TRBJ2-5,TGTGCCAGCAGTGATCTAGCGGGAGCGGGAGAGACCCAGTACTTC,CASSDLAGAGETQYF
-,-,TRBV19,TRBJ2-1,TGTGCCAGTACAGGGTCCTACAATGAGCAGTTCTTC,CASTGSYNEQFF
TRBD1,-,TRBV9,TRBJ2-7,TGTGCCAGCAGCTCCGCGAGGGGGACAGGGTCCTACGAGCAGTACTTC,CASSSARGTGSYEQYF
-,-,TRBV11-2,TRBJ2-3,TGTGCCAGCAGCCCCATGCGTGTAACAGATACGCAGTATTTT,CASSPMRVTDTQYF
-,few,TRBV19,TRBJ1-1,TGTGCCAGTAGTATAGCGGCAGGGCGGATGAACACTGAAGCTTTCTTT,CASSIAAGRMNTEAFF
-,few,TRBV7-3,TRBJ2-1,TGTGCCAGCAGACAGGACTCCCGGAACAATGAGCAGTTCTTC,CASRQDSRNNEQFF
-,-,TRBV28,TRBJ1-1,TGTGCCAGCAAGGGGGACACTGAAGCTTTCTTT,CASKGDTEAFF
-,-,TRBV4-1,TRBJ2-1,TGCGCCAGCAGCCAAGATTCTTCGTCCTCCCGGGGTGAGCAGTTCTTC,CASSQDSSSSRGEQFF
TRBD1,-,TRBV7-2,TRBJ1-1,TGTGCCAGCAGCCCATCCCTGGACAGGGCGAACACTGAAGCTTTCTTT,CASSPSLDRANTEAFF
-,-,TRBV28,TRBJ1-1,TGTGCCAGCAGTTTTAGGGTGAACACTGAAGCTTTCTTT,CASSFRVNTEAFF
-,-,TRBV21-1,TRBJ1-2,TGTGCCAGCAGCTACTCCGGGCGAAGGGAAGGCTACACCTTC,CASSYSGRREGYTF
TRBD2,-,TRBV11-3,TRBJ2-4,TGTGCCAGCAGCCAGGCGGGGGAAAACATTCAGTACTTC,CASSQAGENIQYF
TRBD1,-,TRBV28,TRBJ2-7,TGTGCCAGCAGTCTAGGCGGACAGGGACACGAGCAGTACTTC,CASSLGGQGHEQYF
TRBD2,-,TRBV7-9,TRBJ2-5,TGTGCCAGCTTACGGACTAGCGGGGGGGTAGAGACCCAGTACTTC,CASLRTSGGVETQYF
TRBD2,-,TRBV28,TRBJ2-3,TGTGCCAGCAGTCCGGGAGGCATCACAGATACGCAGTATTTT,CASSPGGITDTQYF
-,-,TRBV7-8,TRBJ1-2,TGTGCCAGCAGCTTAGCGCTTGGGGGCAGTGGCTACACCTTC,CASSLALGGSGYTF
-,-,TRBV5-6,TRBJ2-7,TGTGCCAGCAGCCCCCTCGGTAGTCCCCCCTCCGAGCAGTACTTC,CASSPLGSPPSEQYF
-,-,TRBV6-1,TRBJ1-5,TGTGCCAGCAATTCAGGCGATAGCAATCAGCCCCAGCATTTT,CASNSGDSNQPQHF
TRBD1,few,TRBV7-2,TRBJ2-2,TGTGCCAGCAGGTCGACAGGGACCGGGGAGCTGTTTTTT,CASRSTGTGELFF
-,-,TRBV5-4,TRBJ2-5,TGTGCCAGCAGCCCGGGGGGCCAGGGGGCCGGGGAGACCCAGTACTTC,CASSPGGQGAGETQYF
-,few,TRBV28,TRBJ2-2,TGTGCCAGCAGTCCCCCGGACATCCTAGGTTCGCTGTTTTTT,CASSPPDILGSLFF
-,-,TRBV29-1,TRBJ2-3,TGCAGCGTTCGACTAGAGTCGGATACGCAGTATTTT,CSVRLESDTQYF
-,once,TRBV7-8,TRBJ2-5,TGTGCCAGCAGCTTAGCCCAGGGGCTCCAAGAGACCCAGTACTTC,CASSLAQGLQETQYF
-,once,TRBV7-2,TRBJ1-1,TGTGCCAGCAGCTTGGAGGGAAACACTGAAGCTTTCTTT,CASSLEGNTEAFF
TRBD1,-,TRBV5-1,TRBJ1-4,TGCGCCAGCAGCTTGGGCCGGACAGGGATGGAAAAACTGTTTTTT,CASSLGRTGMEKLFF
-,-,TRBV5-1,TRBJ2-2,TGCGCCAGCAGCTTGAGGGAAACCGGGGAGCTGTTTTTT,CASSLRETGELFF